These 2 T cell receptor beta chains were sequenced from one sample in a study of T-cell reconstitution after alpha-beta-depleted transplantation in children. TCRbeta library preparation incorporated unique molecular identifiers. From the PCR reads, TCRdb called clonotypes with MiXCR, one entry per CDR3 protein. The sample records more than 200,000 distinct CDR3 sequences, more than 20% being singletons. The sequencing here drew on PBMCs, mostly from graft donor cells, taken 360 days after TCRalphabeta/CD19-depleted stem cell transplant. The receptors derive from a female patient aged 2 to 10 who had a stem cell transplant for congenital amegakaryocytic thrombocytopenia, so the T cells may come from the graft donor.

This clonotype turned up a few times. The chain employs TRBV12-3 or TRBV12-4 and TRBJ1-1; D perhaps matches TRBD1 (5 bases). This CDR3 spans 15 amino acids. V dropped 6 bases and J dropped 4 bases, with 18 bases sitting between them. The CDR3 protein is CASRPQRQGSTEAFF. CDR3 coding DNA: TGTGCCAGCAGACCCCAGCGGCAGGGATCCACTGAAGCTTTCTTT.

This clonotype was seen ten or more times. V gene TRBV12-3 or TRBV12-4 combines with J gene TRBJ2-1; D call uncertain. CDR3 length: 14 residues. V lost 5 bases and J lost 5, with 13 bases in between. The CDR3 loop is CASSETYLNNEQFF. DNA for the CDR3: TGTGCCAGCAGTGAGACTTACTTAAACAATGAGCAGTTCTTC.